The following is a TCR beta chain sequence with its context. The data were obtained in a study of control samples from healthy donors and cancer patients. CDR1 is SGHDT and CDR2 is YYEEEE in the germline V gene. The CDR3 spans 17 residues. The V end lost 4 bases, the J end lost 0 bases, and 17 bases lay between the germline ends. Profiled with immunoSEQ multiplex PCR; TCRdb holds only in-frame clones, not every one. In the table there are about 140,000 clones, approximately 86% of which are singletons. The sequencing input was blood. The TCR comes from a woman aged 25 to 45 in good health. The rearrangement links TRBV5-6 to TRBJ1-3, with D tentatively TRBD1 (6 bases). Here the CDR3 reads CASSQGLVDLSGNTIYF. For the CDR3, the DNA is TGTGCCAGCAGCCAGGGGTTGGTAGATCTCTCTGGAAACACCATATATTTT.